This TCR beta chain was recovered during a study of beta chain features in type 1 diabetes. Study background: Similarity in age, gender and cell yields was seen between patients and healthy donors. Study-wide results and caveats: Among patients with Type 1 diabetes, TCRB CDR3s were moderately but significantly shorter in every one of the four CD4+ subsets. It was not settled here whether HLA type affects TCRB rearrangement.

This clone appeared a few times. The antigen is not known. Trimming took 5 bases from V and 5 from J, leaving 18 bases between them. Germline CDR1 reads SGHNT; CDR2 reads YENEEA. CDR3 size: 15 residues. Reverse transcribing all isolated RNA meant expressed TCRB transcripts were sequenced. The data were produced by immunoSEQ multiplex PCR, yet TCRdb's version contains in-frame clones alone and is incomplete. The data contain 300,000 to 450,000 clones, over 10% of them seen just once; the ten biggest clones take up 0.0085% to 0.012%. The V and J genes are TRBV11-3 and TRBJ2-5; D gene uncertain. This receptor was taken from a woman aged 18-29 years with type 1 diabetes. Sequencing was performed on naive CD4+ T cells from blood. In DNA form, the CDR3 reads TGTGCCAGCAGCCTAAGGATATCGGGTCAGGAGACCCAGTACTTC. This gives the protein CASSLRISGQETQYF.